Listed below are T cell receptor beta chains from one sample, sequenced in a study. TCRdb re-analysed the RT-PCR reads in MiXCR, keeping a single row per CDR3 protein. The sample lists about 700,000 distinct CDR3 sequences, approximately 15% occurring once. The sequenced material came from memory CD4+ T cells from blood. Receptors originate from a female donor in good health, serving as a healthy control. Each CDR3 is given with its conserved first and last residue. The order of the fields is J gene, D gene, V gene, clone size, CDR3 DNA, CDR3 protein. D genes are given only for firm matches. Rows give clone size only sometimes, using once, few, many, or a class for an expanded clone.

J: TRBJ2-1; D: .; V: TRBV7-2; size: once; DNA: TGTGCCAGCAGCCCTACTCCGTGGGAGCAGTTCTTC; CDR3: CASSPTPWEQFF
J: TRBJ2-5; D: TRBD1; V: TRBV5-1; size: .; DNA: TGCGCCAGCAGCTTGTTTCCGGGACAGGAGACCCAGTACTTC; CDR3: CASSLFPGQETQYF
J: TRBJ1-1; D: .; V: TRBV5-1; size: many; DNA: TGCGCCAGCAGCTTTGGGGCTATGAACACTGAAGCTTTCTTT; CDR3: CASSFGAMNTEAFF
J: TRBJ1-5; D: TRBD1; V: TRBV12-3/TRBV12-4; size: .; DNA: TGTGCCAGCAGCTATACGGGGACAGGGCGGGATCAGCCCCAGCATTTT; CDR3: CASSYTGTGRDQPQHF
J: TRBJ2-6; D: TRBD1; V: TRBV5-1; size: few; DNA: TGCGCCAGCAGCGAACAGGGGAGCTCTGGGGCCAACGTCCTGACTTTC; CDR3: CASSEQGSSGANVLTF
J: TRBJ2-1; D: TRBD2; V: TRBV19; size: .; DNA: TGTGCCAGTGAGGATCTTGGGGGAGGGCGGGATGAGCAGTTCTTC; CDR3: CASEDLGGGRDEQFF
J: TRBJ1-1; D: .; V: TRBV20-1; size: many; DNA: TGCAGTGTGGACAGGAACACTGAAGCTTTCTTT; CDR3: CSVDRNTEAFF
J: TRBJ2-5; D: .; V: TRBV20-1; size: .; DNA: TGCAGTGCCCTCGGGCTCCAAGAGACCCAGTACTTC; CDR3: CSALGLQETQYF
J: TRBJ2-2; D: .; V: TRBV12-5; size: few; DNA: TGTGCTAGTGGTTTCTTGACGGGTTACACCGGGGAGCTGTTTTTT; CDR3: CASGFLTGYTGELFF
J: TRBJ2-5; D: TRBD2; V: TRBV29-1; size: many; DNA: TGCAGCGTGACTAGCGACCAAGAGACCCAGTACTTC; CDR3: CSVTSDQETQYF
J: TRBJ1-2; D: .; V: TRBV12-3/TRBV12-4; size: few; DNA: TGTGCCAGCAGTTTAATTAACTATGGCTACACCTTC; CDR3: CASSLINYGYTF
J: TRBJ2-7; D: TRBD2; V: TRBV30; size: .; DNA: TGTGCCTGGAGGGGGGGAGGGGACGAGCAGTACTTC; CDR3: CAWRGGGDEQYF
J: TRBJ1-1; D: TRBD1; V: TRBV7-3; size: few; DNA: TGTGCCAGCAGCACTAACAGGGGGCGAGAGGCTTTCTTT; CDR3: CASSTNRGREAFF
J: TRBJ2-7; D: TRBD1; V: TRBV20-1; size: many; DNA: TGCAGTGCTACCGGGACAGTTTACGAGCAGTACTTC; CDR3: CSATGTVYEQYF
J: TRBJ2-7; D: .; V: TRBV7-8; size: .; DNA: TGTGCCAGCAGAAAACAAAGGGGTTCAAGTTCCTACGAGCAGTACTTC; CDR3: CASRKQRGSSSYEQYF
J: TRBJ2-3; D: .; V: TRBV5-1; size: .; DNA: TGCGCCAGCAGCTCAGACCCCGTCAGCACAGATACGCAGTATTTT; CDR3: CASSSDPVSTDTQYF
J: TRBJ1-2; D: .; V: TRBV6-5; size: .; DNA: TGTGCCAGCAGCCTAGATAACAGTCCCCCAGGCTATGGCTACACCTTC; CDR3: CASSLDNSPPGYGYTF
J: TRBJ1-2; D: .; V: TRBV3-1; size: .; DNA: TGTGCCAGCAGCCAAGTGGCGCAGTATGGCTACACCTTC; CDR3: CASSQVAQYGYTF
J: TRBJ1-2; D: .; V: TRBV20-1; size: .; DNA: TGCAGTGCTAGAGACGGAAAGGGGACATTCTATGGCTACACCTTC; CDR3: CSARDGKGTFYGYTF
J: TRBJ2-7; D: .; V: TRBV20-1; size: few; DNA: TGCAGTGCTTCGCCCGACAATGCCTACGAGCAGTACTTC; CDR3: CSASPDNAYEQYF
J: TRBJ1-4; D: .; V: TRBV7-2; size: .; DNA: TGTGCCAGCAGCGTGGACAGTGCAACTAATGAAAAACTGTTTTTT; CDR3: CASSVDSATNEKLFF
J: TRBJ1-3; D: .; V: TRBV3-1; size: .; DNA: TGTGCCAGCAGCCAAGGGGGCAGGAGCTCTGGAAACACCATATATTTT; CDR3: CASSQGGRSSGNTIYF
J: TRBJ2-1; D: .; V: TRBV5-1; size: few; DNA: TGCGCCAGCAGCTTGGACAGGGACACCTACAATGAGCAGTTCTTC; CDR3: CASSLDRDTYNEQFF
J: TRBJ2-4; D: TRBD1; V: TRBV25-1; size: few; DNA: TGTGCCAGCAGCGGACCCTGGACAGGGGCTTCACAAAACATTCAGTACTTC; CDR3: CASSGPWTGASQNIQYF
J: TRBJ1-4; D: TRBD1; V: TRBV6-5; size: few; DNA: TGTGCCAGCAGCTCACAGGGGGGAAATGAAAAACTGTTTTTT; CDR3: CASSSQGGNEKLFF
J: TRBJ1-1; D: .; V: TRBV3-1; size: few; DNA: TGTGCCAGCAGCCAACCCGACACGAACACTGAAGCTTTCTTT; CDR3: CASSQPDTNTEAFF
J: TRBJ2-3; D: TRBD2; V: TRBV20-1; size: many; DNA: TGCAGTGCTAGAGCCGCTACCGGGACTAGCGTCCCAGATACGCAGTATTTT; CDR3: CSARAATGTSVPDTQYF
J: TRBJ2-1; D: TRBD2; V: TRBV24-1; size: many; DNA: TGTGCCACCTCCGAAGGGACGGGACTAGCCCAGTTGAATGAGCAGTTCTTC; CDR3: CATSEGTGLAQLNEQFF
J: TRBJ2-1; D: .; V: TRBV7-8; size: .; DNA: TGTGCCAGCAGCTTCTACGCCGGGGCCCACAATGAGCAGTTCTTC; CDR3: CASSFYAGAHNEQFF
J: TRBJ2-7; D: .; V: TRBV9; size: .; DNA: TGTGCCAGCAGCGTCTCTAGCGTAACCTACGAGCAGTACTTC; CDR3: CASSVSSVTYEQYF
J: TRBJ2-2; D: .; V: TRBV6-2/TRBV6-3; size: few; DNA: TGTGCCAGCAGTTTGGGCGCTCCGAACACCGGGGAGCTGTTTTTT; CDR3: CASSLGAPNTGELFF
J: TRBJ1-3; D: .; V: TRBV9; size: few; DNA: TGTGCCAGCAGCGTGACCCTTGGAAACACCATATATTTT; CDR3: CASSVTLGNTIYF
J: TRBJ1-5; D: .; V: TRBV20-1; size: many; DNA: TGCAGTGCCCAGGGGTTCCCAAATCAGCCCCAGCATTTT; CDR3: CSAQGFPNQPQHF
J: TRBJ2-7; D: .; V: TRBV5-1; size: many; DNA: TGCGCCAGCAGCCGAGCACCCAGCTCCTACGAGCAGTACTTC; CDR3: CASSRAPSSYEQYF
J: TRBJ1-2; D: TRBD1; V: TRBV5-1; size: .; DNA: TGCGCCAGCAGCCTGGACAGGGGGCAGCGTGATGGCTACACCTTC; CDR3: CASSLDRGQRDGYTF
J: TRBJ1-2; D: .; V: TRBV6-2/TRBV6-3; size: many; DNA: TGTGCCAGCAGTTACCCCTCAGATGACTACACCTTC; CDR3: CASSYPSDDYTF
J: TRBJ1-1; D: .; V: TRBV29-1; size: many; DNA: TGCAGCGTTGAAGTGGACGGTCGGAAGGGGAACACTGAAGCTTTCTTT; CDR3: CSVEVDGRKGNTEAFF
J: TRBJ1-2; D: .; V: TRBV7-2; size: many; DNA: TGTGCCAGCAGCCCAGACAGCCCCTATGGCTACACCTTC; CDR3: CASSPDSPYGYTF
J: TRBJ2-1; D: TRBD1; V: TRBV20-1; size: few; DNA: TGCAGCCACGGGGGGACAGGGGGTGGGAATGAGCAGTTCTTC; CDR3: CSHGGTGGGNEQFF
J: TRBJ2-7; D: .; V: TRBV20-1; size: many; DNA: TGCAGTGCTAGAAGGGGGACAAGCTCCTACGAGCAGTACTTC; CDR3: CSARRGTSSYEQYF
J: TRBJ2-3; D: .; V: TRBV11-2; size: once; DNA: TGTGCCAGCAGCGGCTTGACTGGTCTTGTTAGCACAGATACGCAGTATTTT; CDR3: CASSGLTGLVSTDTQYF
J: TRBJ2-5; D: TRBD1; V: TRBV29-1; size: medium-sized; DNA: TGCAGCGTCACAGGACAGGGTGGGGAGACCCAGTACTTC; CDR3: CSVTGQGGETQYF
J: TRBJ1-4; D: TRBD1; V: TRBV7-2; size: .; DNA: TGTGCCAGCAGTTCCACAGGGGATGTGCTGTTTTTT; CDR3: CASSSTGDVLFF
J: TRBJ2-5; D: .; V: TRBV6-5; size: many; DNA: TGTGCCAGCAGTTACTCGAGTTCAGGCCTGCCCCCAGAGACCCAGTACTTC; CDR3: CASSYSSSGLPPETQYF
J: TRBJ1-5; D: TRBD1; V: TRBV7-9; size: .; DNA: TGTGCCAGCAGCGCCGCGGGACAGGTCAATCAGCCCCAGCATTTT; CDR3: CASSAAGQVNQPQHF
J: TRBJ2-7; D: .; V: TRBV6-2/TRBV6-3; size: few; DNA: TGTGCCAGCAGCAGACATGGCGAGAGATCCTACGAGCAGTACTTC; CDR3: CASSRHGERSYEQYF
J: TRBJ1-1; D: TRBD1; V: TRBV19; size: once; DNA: TGTGCCAGTAGATTCGGACAGGGGGACACTGAAGCTTTCTTT; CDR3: CASRFGQGDTEAFF
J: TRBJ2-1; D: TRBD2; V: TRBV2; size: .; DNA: TGTGCCAGCCGACTAGCGGGGATTGACAATGAGCAGTTCTTC; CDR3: CASRLAGIDNEQFF